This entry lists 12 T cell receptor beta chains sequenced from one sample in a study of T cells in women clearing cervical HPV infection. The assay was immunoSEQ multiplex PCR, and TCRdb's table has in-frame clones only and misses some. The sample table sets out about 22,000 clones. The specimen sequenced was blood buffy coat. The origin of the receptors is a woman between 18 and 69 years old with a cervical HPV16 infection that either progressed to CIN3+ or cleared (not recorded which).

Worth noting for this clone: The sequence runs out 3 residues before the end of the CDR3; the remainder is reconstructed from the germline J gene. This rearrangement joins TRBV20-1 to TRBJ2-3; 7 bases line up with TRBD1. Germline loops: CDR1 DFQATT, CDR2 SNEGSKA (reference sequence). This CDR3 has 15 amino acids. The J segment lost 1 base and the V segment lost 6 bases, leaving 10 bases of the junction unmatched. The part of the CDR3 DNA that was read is TGCAGTGCCGAAAACGGACAGGAAGGCACAGATACG. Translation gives CSAENGQEGTDT. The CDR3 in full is CSAENGQEGTDTQYF.

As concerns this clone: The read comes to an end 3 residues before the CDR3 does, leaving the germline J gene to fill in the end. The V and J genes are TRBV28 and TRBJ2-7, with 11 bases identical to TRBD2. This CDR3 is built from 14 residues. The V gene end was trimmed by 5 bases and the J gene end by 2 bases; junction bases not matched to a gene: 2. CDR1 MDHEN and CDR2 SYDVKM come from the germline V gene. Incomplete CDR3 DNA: TGTGCCAGCAGTATACTAGCGGGAGCCTACGAG. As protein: CASSILAGAYE. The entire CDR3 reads CASSILAGAYEQYF.

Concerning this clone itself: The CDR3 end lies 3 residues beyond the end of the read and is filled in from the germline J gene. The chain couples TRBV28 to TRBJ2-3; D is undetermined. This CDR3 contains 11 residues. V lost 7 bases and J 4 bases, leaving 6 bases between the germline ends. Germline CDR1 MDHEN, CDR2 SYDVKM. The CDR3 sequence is CASKYADTQYF. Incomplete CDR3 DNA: TGTGCCAGCAAATATGCAGATACG. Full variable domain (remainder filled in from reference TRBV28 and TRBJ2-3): DVKVTQSSRYLVKRTGEKVFLECVQDMDHENMFWYRQDPGLGLRLIYFSYDVKMKEKGDIPEGYSVSREKKERFSLILESASTNQTSMYLCASKYADTQYFGPGTRLTVL.

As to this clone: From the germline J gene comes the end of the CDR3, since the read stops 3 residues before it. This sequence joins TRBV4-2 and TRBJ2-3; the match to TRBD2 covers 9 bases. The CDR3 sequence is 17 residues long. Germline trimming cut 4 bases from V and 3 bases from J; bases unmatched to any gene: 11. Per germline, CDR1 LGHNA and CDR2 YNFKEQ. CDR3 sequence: CASSPGASGIQTDTQYF. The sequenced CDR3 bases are TGTGCCAGCAGCCCCGGGGCTAGCGGGATTCAAACAGATACG.

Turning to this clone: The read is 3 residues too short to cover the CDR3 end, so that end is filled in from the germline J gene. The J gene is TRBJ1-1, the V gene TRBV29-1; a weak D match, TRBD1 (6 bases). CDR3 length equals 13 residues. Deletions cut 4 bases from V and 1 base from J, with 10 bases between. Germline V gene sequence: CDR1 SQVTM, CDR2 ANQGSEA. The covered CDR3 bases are TGCAGCGTTGCCGGGACATCGAACACTGAA. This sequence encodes CSVAGTSNTE. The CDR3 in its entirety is CSVAGTSNTEAFF. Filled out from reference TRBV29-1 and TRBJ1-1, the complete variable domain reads SAVISQKPSRDICQRGTSLTIQCQVDSQVTMMFWYRQQPGQSLTLIATANQGSEATYESGFVIDKFPISRPNLTFSTLTVSNMSPEDSSIYLCSVAGTSNTEAFFGQGTRLTVV.

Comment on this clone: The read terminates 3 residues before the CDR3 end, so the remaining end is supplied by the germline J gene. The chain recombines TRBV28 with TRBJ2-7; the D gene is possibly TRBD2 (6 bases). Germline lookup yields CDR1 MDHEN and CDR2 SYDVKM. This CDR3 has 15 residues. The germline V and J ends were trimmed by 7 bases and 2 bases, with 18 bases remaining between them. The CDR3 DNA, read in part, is TGTGCCAGCATGGTATCCGTCGGGGGAGCCTACGAG. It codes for CASMVSVGGAYE. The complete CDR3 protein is CASMVSVGGAYEQYF.

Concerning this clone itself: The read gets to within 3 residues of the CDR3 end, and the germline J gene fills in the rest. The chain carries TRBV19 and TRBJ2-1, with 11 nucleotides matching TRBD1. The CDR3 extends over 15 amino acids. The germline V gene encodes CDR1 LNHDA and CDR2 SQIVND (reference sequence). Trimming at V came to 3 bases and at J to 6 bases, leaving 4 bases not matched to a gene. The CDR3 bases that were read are TGTGCCAGTAGTATCCGGACAGGGGGCGTCAATGAG. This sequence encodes CASSIRTGGVNE. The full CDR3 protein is CASSIRTGGVNEQFF.

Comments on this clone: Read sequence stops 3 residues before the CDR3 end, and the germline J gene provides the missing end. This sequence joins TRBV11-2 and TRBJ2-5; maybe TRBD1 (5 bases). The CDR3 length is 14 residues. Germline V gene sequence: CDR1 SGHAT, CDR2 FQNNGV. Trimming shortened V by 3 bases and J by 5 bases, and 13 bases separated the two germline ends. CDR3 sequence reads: CASSFSRDGETQYF. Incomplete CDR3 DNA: TGTGCCAGCAGCTTTAGCAGGGATGGCGAGACC.

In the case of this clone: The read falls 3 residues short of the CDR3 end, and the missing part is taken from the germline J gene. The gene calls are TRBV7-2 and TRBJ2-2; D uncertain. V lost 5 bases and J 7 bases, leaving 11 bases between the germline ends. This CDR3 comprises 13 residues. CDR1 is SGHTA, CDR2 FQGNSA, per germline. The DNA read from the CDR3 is TGTGCCAGCAGCCAGAGGTTGTTCGGGGAG. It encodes CASSQRLFGE. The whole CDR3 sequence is CASSQRLFGELFF.

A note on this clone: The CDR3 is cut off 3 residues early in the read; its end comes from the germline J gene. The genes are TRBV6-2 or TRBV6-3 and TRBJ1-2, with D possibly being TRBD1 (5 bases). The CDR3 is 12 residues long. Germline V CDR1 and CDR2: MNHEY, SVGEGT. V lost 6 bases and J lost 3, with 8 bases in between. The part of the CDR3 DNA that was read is TGTGCCAGCAGAGACAGTCACTATGGC. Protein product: CASRDSHYG. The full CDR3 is CASRDSHYGYTF.

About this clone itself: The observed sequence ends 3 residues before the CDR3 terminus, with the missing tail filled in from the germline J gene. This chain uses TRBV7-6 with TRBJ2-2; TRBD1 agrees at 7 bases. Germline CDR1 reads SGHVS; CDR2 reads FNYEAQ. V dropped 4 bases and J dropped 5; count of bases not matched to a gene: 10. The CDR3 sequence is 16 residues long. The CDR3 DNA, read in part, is TGTGCCAGCAGCTCGTCCAGGACAGGCGGGACCGGGGAG. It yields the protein CASSSSRTGGTGE. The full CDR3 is CASSSSRTGGTGELFF.

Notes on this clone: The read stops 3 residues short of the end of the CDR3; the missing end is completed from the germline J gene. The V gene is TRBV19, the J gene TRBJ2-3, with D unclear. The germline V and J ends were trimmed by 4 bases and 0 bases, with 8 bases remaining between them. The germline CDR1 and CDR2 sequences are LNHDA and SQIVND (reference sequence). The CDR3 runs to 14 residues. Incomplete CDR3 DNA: TGTGCCAGTAGTACGGTCTCTAGCACAGATACG. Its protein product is CASSTVSSTDT. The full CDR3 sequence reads CASSTVSSTDTQYF.